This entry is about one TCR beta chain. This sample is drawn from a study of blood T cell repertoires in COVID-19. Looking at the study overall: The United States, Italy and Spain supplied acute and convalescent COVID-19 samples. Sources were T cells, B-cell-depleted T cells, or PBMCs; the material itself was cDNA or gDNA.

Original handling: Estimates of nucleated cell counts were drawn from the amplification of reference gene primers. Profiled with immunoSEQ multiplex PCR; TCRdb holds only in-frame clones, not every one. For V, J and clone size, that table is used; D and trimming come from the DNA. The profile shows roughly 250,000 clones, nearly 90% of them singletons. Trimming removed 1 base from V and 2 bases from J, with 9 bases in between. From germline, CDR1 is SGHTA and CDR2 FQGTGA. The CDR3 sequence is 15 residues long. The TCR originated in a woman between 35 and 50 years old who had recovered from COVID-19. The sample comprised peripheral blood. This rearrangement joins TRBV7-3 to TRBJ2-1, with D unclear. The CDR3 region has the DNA TGTGCCAGCAGCTTAAATGTCCTTACCTACAATGAGCAGTTCTTC. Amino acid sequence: CASSLNVLTYNEQFF.